The rows below give T cell receptor beta chains drawn from one sample of a study of T cells in localized non-small cell lung cancer. The assay was immunoSEQ multiplex PCR, and TCRdb's table has in-frame clones only and misses some. The sample has tens of thousands of clones, 70% to 90% seen once; the top ten hold about 6.4%. Here the sequenced sample was peripheral blood, taken before any cancer treatment. The receptors derive from a man aged 40-75 years with stage I lung adenocarcinoma. Each CDR3 is given with its conserved first and last residue. The D gene is left open where the match is weak. Clone size is shown for a subset of rows, as once, few, many or a class of expanded clone.

J,V,D,size,DNA,CDR3
TRBJ1-1,TRBV15,NA,NA,TGTGCCACCAGCAACAGGGTAACTGAAGCTTTCTTT,CATSNRVTEAFF
TRBJ2-2,TRBV28,NA,NA,TGTGCCAGCAGCCCGGGACCCAATTTCACCCACACCGGGGAGCTGTTTTTT,CASSPGPNFTHTGELFF
TRBJ2-3,TRBV6-6,TRBD1,NA,TGTGCCAGCAGTTACCCGACAGGGGTCGGCACAGATACGCAGTATTTT,CASSYPTGVGTDTQYF
TRBJ2-1,TRBV4-1,TRBD1,NA,TGCGCCAGCAGCCAAGCAGGGGGCGCAGGTGGTGAGCAGTTCTTC,CASSQAGGAGGEQFF
TRBJ1-1,TRBV7-2,NA,once,TGTGCCAGCAGCTTAGGGGCCCGGAACACTGAAGCTTTCTTT,CASSLGARNTEAFF
TRBJ2-1,TRBV6-6,NA,NA,TGTGCCAGCACCTACGAGTATGAGCAGTTCTTC,CASTYEYEQFF
TRBJ2-7,TRBV6-1,NA,NA,TGTGCCAGCAGTGAGAACAGGGAACACTACGAGCAGTACTTC,CASSENREHYEQYF
TRBJ1-1,TRBV10-3,NA,once,TGTGCCATCAGAGGGGAGAACACTGAAGCTTTCTTT,CAIRGENTEAFF
TRBJ2-7,TRBV15,TRBD2,NA,TGTGCCACCAGCGAGTCTAGCCCCAGCGGGGATTCCTACGAGCAGTACTTC,CATSESSPSGDSYEQYF
TRBJ2-1,TRBV4-2,TRBD2,NA,TGTGCCAGCAGCCAAGATCGGTATAGCGGGACCCCTGAGCAGTTCTTC,CASSQDRYSGTPEQFF
TRBJ2-1,TRBV5-1,TRBD2,NA,TGCGCCAGCAGCTTGGGTCTAGCGGGGGGTTACAATGAGCAGTTCTTC,CASSLGLAGGYNEQFF
TRBJ1-3,TRBV19,NA,NA,TGTGCCAGTAGTTTCTTCGAAGCTGGAAACACCATATATTTT,CASSFFEAGNTIYF
TRBJ1-5,TRBV2,NA,once,TGTGCCAGCAGTGAGTCGCGGGTTCAGCCCCAGCATTTT,CASSESRVQPQHF
TRBJ2-7,TRBV7-9,TRBD2,NA,TGTGCCAGCAGCTTAGTGGGGACTAGCGGATCACACGGGACCTACGAGCAGTACTTC,CASSLVGTSGSHGTYEQYF
TRBJ1-5,TRBV4-3,TRBD1,NA,TGCGCCAGCAGCCAACTACAGGGGAATCAGCCCCAGCATTTT,CASSQLQGNQPQHF
TRBJ2-1,TRBV4-3,TRBD1,few,TGCGCCAGCAGCCCAAGGACAGGGGGTTCTGAGCAGTTCTTC,CASSPRTGGSEQFF
TRBJ1-1,TRBV9,NA,NA,TGTGCCAGCAGCGTAGAGGGGCGGGGATCTGAAGCTTTCTTT,CASSVEGRGSEAFF
TRBJ2-6,TRBV11-2,NA,NA,TGTGCCAGCAGCTTAGAGGGCGCTGGGGCCAACGTCCTGACTTTC,CASSLEGAGANVLTF
TRBJ2-7,TRBV14,TRBD1,NA,TGTGCCAGCTCCGTTCTTGCCGGGACAGGGGGCTGGGAGCAGTACTTC,CASSVLAGTGGWEQYF
TRBJ1-6,TRBV4-2,TRBD1,once,TGTGCCAGCAGCCTCACAGTGGGACAGGGGTCACCCCTCCACTTT,CASSLTVGQGSPLHF
TRBJ1-2,TRBV7-2,NA,NA,TGTGCCAGCAGCCCCGCCCCCCACTTGGATGGCTACACCTTC,CASSPAPHLDGYTF
TRBJ1-1,TRBV7-2,NA,once,TGTGCCAGCAGCTTCGGGACTGTCGAAGCTTTCTTT,CASSFGTVEAFF
TRBJ1-5,TRBV11-1,NA,NA,TGTGCCAGCAGCCAAACGGGGGGGGTGGCGGAGCCCCAGCATTTT,CASSQTGGVAEPQHF
TRBJ2-5,TRBV2,NA,NA,TGTGCCAGCAGTGAGCGGGATAGGGAGACCCAGTACTTC,CASSERDRETQYF
TRBJ1-1,TRBV18,TRBD1,NA,TGTGCCAGCTCTGGGACAGGGGGCTTTGGGACTGAAGCTTTCTTT,CASSGTGGFGTEAFF
TRBJ1-1,TRBV27,TRBD1,NA,TGTGCCAGCAGTCCGTCCGGGACAGGGTTCACTGAAGCTTTCTTT,CASSPSGTGFTEAFF